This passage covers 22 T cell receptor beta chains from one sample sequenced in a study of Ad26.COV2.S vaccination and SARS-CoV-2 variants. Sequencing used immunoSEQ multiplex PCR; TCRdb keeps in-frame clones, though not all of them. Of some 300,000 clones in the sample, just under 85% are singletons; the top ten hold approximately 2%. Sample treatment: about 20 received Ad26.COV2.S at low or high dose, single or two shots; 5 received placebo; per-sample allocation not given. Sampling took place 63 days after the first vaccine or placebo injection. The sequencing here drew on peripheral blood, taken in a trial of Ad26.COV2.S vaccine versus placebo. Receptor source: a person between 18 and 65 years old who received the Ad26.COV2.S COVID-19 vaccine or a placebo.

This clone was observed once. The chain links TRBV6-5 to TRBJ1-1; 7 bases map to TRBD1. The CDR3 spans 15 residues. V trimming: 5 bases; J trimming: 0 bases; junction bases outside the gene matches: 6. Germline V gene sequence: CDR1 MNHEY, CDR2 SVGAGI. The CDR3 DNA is TGTGCCAGCAGTACCAGGGGGGCTATGAACACTGAAGCTTTCTTT. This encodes CASSTRGAMNTEAFF.

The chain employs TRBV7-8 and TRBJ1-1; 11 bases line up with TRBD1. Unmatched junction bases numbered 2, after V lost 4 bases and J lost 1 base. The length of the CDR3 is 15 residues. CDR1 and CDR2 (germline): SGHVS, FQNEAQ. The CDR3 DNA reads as TGTGCCAGCAGCTCCGGACAGGGGGCGAACACTGAAGCTTTCTTT. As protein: CASSSGQGANTEAFF.

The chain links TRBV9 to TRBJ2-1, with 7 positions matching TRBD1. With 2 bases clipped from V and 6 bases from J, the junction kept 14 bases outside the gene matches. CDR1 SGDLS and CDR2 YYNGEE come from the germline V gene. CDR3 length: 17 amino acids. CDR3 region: CASSVTSGAGGGNEQFF. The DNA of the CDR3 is TGTGCCAGCAGCGTGACATCTGGGGCAGGGGGTGGCAATGAGCAGTTCTTC.

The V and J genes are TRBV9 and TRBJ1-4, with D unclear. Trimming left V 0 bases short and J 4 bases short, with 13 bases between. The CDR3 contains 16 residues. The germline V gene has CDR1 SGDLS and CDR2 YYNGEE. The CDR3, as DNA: TGTGCCAGCAGCGTAGCTAGTGGGCCTTATAATGAAAAACTGTTTTTT. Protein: CASSVASGPYNEKLFF.

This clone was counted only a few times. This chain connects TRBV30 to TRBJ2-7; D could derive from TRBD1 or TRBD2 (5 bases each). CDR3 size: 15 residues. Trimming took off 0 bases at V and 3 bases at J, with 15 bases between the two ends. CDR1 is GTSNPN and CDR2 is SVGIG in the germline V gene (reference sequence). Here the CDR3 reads CAWSVGAGSGYEQYF. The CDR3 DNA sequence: TGTGCCTGGAGTGTCGGGGCAGGAAGTGGCTACGAGCAGTACTTC.

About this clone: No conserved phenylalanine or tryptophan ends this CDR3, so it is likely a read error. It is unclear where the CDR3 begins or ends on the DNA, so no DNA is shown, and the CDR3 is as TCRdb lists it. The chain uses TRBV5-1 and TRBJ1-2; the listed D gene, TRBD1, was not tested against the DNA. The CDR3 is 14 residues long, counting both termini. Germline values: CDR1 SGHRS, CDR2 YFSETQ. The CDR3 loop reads CASSPFSLDSFLYS.

The CDR3 is CASSQVRNEQYF. Written as DNA, the CDR3 is TGTGCCAGCAGCCAGGTCAGAAACGAGCAGTACTTC. This rearrangement joins TRBV7-2 to TRBJ2-7; no clear D. The V gene's germline CDR1 is SGHTA and CDR2 FQGNSA. Trimming pared 5 bases from V and 5 bases from J, leaving 10 bases between. This CDR3 is 12 amino acids long. Full variable domain (outside the CDR3, taken from reference TRBV7-2 and TRBJ2-7): GAGVSQSPSNKVTEKGKDVELRCDPISGHTALYWYRQSLGQGLEFLIYFQGNSAPDKSGLPSDRFSAERTGGSVSTLTIQRTQQEDSAVYLCASSQVRNEQYFGPGTRLTVT.

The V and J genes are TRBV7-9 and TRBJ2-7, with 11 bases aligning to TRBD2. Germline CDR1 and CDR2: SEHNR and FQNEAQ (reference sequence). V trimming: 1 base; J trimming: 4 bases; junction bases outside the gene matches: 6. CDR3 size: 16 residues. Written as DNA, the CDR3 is TGTGCCAGCAGCTTAGGCCTAGCGGGGGGTTTTTACGAGCAGTACTTC. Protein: CASSLGLAGGFYEQYF.

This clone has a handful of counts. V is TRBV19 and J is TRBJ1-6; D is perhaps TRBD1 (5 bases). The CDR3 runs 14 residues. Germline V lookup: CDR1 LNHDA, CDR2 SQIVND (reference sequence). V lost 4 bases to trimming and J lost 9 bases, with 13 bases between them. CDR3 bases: TGTGCCAGTAGTACCCAGGGAGGTGGTTCACCCCTCCACTTT. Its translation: CASSTQGGGSPLHF. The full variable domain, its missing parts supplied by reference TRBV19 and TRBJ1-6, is DGGITQSPKYLFRKEGQNVTLSCEQNLNHDAMYWYRQDPGQGLRLIYYSQIVNDFQKGDIAEGYSVSREKKESFPLTVTSAQKNPTAFYLCASSTQGGGSPLHFGNGTRLTVT.

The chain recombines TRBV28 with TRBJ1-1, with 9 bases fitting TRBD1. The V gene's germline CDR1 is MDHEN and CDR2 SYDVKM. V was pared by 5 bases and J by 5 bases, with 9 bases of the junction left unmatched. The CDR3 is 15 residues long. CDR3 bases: TGTGCCAGCAGTCCTCCGACAGGGGGAAGGACTGAAGCTTTCTTT. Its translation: CASSPPTGGRTEAFF. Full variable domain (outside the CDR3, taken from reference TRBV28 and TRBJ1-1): DVKVTQSSRYLVKRTGEKVFLECVQDMDHENMFWYRQDPGLGLRLIYFSYDVKMKEKGDIPEGYSVSREKKERFSLILESASTNQTSMYLCASSPPTGGRTEAFFGQGTRLTVV.

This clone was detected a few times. The chain's CDR3 is CASSLRRLNTEAFF. The CDR3 DNA sequence: TGTGCCAGCAGCTTAAGACGGCTAAACACTGAAGCTTTCTTT. The rearrangement uses TRBV11-3 and TRBJ1-1, with unresolved D. V lost 2 bases and J lost 2, with 9 bases in between. The germline V gene has CDR1 SGHNT and CDR2 YENEEA. This CDR3 is 14 amino acids long.

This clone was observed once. The CDR3 protein is CSASRQGGSPLHF. DNA of the CDR3: TGCAGTGCTAGTCGACAGGGGGGTTCACCCCTCCACTTT. The chain carries TRBV20-1 and TRBJ1-6, with TRBD1 matching over 9 bases. V shed 3 bases, J shed 9 bases, and the junction held 3 bases outside the gene matches. The CDR3 runs to 13 residues. Germline CDR1 and CDR2: DFQATT and SNEGSKA (reference sequence).

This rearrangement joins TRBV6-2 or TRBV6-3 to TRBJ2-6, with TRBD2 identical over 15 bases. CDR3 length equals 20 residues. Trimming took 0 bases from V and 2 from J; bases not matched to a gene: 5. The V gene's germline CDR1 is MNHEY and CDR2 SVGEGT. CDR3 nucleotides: TGTGCCAGCAGTTACTCGCGGACTAGCGGGGGGGCCGCTGGGGCCAACGTCCTGACTTTC. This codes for CASSYSRTSGGAAGANVLTF.

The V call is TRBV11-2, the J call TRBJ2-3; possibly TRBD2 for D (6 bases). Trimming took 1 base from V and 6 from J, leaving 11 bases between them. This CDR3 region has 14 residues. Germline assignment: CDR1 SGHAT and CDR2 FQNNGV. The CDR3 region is CASSLGDSRDTQYF. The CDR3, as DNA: TGTGCCAGCAGCTTAGGGGACTCCCGGGATACGCAGTATTTT.

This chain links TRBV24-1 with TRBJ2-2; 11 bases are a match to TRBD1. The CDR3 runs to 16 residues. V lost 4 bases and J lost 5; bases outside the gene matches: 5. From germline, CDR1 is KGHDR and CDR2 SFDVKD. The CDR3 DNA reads TGTGCCACCAGTGACCTTGGGACAGGGGGGACCGGGGAGCTGTTTTTT. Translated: CATSDLGTGGTGELFF.

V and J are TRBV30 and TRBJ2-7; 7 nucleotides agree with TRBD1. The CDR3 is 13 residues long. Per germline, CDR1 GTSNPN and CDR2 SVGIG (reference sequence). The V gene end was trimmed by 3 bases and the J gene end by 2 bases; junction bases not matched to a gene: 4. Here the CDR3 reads CAWSGQDTYEQYF. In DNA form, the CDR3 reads TGTGCCTGGAGCGGACAGGATACCTACGAGCAGTACTTC.

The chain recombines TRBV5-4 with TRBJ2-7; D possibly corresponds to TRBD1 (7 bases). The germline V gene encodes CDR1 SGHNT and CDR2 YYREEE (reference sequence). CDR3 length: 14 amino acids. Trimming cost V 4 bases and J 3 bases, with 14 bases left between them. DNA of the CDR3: TGTGCCAGCAGCGCGCGGGGACAGAGCTACGAGCAGTACTTC. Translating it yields CASSARGQSYEQYF.

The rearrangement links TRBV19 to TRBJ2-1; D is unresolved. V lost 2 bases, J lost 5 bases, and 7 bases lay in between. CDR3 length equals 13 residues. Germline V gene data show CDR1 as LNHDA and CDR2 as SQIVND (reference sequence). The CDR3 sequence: CASSINGHNEQFF. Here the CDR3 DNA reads TGTGCCAGTAGTATAAACGGGCACAATGAGCAGTTCTTC.

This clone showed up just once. The CDR3 nucleotides read TGTGCCAGCAGAGTCGACATAGGCAATCAGCCCCAGCATTTT. Translating it yields CASRVDIGNQPQHF. The chain employs TRBV2 and TRBJ1-5; D gene unclear. This CDR3 comprises 14 residues. V shed 6 bases and J shed 2 bases, with 11 bases lying between them. The V gene's germline CDR1 is SNHLY and CDR2 FYNNEI.

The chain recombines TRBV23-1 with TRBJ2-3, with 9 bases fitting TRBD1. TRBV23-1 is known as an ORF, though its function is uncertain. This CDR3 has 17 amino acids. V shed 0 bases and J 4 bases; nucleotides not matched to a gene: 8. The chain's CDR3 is CASSQSGDRARADTQYF. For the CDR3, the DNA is TGCGCCAGCAGTCAATCGGGGGACAGGGCTAGGGCAGATACGCAGTATTTT.

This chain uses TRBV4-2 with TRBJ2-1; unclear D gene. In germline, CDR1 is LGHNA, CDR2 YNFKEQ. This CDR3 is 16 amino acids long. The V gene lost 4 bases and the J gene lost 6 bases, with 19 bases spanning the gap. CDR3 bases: TGTGCCAGCAGCCGACTGGCAGTCCCTTTATCCAATGAGCAGTTCTTC. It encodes CASSRLAVPLSNEQFF.

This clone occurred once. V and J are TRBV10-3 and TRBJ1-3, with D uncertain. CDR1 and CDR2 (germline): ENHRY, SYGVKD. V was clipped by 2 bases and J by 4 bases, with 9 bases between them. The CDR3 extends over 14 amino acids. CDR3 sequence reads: CAISEIRAGNTIYF. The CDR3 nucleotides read TGTGCCATCAGTGAGATCCGGGCCGGAAACACCATATATTTT.